This T cell receptor beta chain is drawn from a study of T cells in Graves' hyperthyroidism and ophthalmopathy. Study overall: The initial diagnosis was the point when peripheral blood was collected, ahead of any treatment.

Using RNA transcripts as the source, TCR beta CDR3 regions were amplified. The HTBI set primed first-round TCR CDR3 RT-PCR. From the multiplex PCR reads, TCRdb called clonotypes with MiXCR, one entry per CDR3 protein. The table has around 390,000 distinct CDR3 sequences, 14% seen once. CDR1 MDHEN and CDR2 SYDVKM come from the germline V gene. The CDR3 spans 17 residues. The V and J ends lost 5 bases and 7 bases respectively, with 27 bases between them. Uncontrolled infection, other autoimmune disease, pregnancy or lactation led to exclusion. This rearrangement joins TRBV28 to TRBJ2-7; maybe TRBD1 (7 bases). This receptor was identified in a woman in her 30s with Graves' ophthalmopathy. The specimen sequenced was blood. The DNA of the CDR3 is TGTGCCAGCAGTCCAATTTCCGCGGGACAGCCCCGGCGGGAGCAGTACTTC. It is translated as CASSPISAGQPRREQYF.